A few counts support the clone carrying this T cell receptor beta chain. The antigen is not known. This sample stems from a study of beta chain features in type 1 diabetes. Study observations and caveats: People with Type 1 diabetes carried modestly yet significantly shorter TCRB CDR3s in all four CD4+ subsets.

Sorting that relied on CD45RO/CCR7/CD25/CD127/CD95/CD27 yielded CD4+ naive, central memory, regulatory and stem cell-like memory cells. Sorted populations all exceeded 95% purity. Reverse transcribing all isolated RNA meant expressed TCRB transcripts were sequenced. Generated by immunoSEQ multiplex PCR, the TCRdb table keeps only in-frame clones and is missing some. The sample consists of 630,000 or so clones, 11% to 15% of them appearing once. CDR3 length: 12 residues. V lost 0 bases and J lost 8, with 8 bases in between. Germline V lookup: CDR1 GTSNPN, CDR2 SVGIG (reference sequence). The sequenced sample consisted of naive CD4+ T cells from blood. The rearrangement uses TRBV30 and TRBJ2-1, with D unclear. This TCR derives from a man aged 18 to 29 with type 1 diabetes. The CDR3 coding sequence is TGTGCCTGGAGTGTAGCCGGCGATGAGCAGTTCTTC. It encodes CAWSVAGDEQFF.